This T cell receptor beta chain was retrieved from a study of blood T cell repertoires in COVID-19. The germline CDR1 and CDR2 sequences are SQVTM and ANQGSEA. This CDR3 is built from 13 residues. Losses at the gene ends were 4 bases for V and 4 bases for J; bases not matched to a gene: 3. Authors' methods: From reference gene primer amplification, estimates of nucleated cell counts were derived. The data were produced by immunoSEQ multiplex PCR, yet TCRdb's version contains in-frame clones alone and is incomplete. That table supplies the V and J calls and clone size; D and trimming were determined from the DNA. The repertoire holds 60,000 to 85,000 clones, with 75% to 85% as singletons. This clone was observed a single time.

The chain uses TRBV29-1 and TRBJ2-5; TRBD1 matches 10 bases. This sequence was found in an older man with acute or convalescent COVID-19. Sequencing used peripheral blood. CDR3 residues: CSVGGQGGETQYF. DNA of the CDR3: TGCAGCGTTGGAGGACAGGGGGGAGAGACCCAGTACTTC.